The T cell receptor beta chain under discussion was sequenced for a study of long-term antiretroviral therapy in people with HIV. HIV-positive participants were all treated in the United States. Specimens retained 1-10 million cryopreserved PBMC preceding DNA extraction. Survey level was the resolution at which the v3.0 immunoSEQ assay ran. Sequencing was performed with immunoSEQ multiplex PCR; in TCRdb, only in-frame clones are kept and a portion is missing. The table includes tens of thousands of clones, approximately 83% detected once. This CDR3 contains 15 residues. The J segment lost 10 bases and the V segment lost 5 bases, leaving 13 bases of the junction unmatched. Germline CDR1 SEHNR, CDR2 FQNEAQ (reference sequence).

The sequences come from unsorted PBMCs, collected 0.8 years before starting antiretroviral therapy. This TCR came from a man aged 18-30 years with HIV. The chain carries TRBV7-9 and TRBJ2-1; TRBD2 matches at 8 bases. CDR3 protein: CASSLNHGLAGEQFF. The DNA for the CDR3 is TGTGCCAGCAGCCTCAACCACGGACTAGCCGGAGAGCAGTTCTTC. Full variable domain (missing parts from reference TRBV7-9 and TRBJ2-1): DTGVSQNPRHKITKRGQNVTFRCDPISEHNRLYWYRQTLGQGPEFLTYFQNEAQLEKSRLLSDRFSAERPKGSFSTLEIQRTEQGDSAMYLCASSLNHGLAGEQFFGPGTRLTVL.